This T cell receptor (beta chain) was found in a study of T cells in Graves' hyperthyroidism and ophthalmopathy. It was RNA transcripts that yielded the amplified TCR beta CDR3 regions. HTBI primers were used for first-round RT-PCR of the TCR CDR3. In TCRdb, the multiplex PCR reads were re-called with MiXCR into one record per CDR3 protein. This table holds more than 650,000 distinct CDR3 sequences, roughly 15% found once. There are many counts of this clonotype. There are 13 residues in the CDR3. Trimming shortened V by 3 bases and J by 4 bases, and 6 bases separated the two germline ends. CDR1 and CDR2 (germline): SGHDN, FVKESK. The diagnostic basis comprised clinical symptoms, serum thyroxine and TRAb, thyroid ultrasound and orbital computed tomography.

Sequenced sample: blood. The chain is built from TRBV14 and TRBJ2-2; D unresolved. This TCR was recovered from a woman under 30 with Graves' hyperthyroidism. The CDR3 is CASSQVGTGELFF. CDR3 nucleotide sequence: TGTGCCAGCAGCCAGGTTGGCACCGGGGAGCTGTTTTTT.